Each of the 20 T cell receptor beta chains below was sequenced from the same sample in a study of cytomegalovirus exposure and HLA in healthy donors. Measured with immunoSEQ multiplex PCR; TCRdb has only the in-frame clones, and not every one. The sample yields 200,000 to 250,000 clones, around nine tenths seen once. Sequenced input: PBMCs. The receptors here all came from a woman aged 18-29 years in good health and CMV-seronegative.

The chain joins TRBV6-1 to TRBJ1-2; D is perhaps TRBD1 (5 bases). The CDR3 sequence is 12 residues long. Germline V gene lookup returns CDR1 MNHNS and CDR2 SASEGT. Between the trimmed V and J ends, which lost 4 bases and 6 bases, there was a span of 9 bases. The CDR3 spells CASSARDHGYTF. The DNA of the CDR3 is TGTGCCAGCAGTGCCAGGGATCATGGCTACACCTTC.

The sample holds one count of this clone. This chain links TRBV13 with TRBJ2-2; 7 bases fit TRBD1. Trimming took 8 bases from V and 6 from J; bases not matched to a gene: 9. This CDR3 is 14 amino acids long. The germline CDR1 and CDR2 sequences are PRHDT and FYEKMQ (reference sequence). The CDR3 nucleotides are TGTGCCAGCGGGACAGAGGTTCACCCCGGGGAGCTGTTTTTT. Its translation: CASGTEVHPGELFF. Together with reference TRBV13 and TRBJ2-2, the CDR3 gives the full variable domain: AAGVIQSPRHLIKEKRETATLKCYPIPRHDTVYWYQQGPGQDPQFLISFYEKMQSDKGSIPDRFSAQQFSDYHSELNMSSLELGDSALYFCASGTEVHPGELFFGEGSRLTVL.

A word on this clone: One junction end disagrees with the germline gene, perhaps due to a read error. CDR3 amino acids: CASRIGTGKHYGYTF. In DNA, the CDR3 is TGTGCCAGTAGGATAGGGACAGGAAAACACTATGGCTACACCTTC. The V and J genes are TRBV19 and TRBJ1-2, with 8 bases that match TRBD1. The CDR3 spans 15 residues. Germline CDR1 and CDR2: LNHDA and SQIVND (reference sequence).

This clone was detected a few times. This sequence joins TRBV6-5 and TRBJ2-7; 8 positions match TRBD2. V dropped 8 bases and J dropped 4; count of bases not matched to a gene: 10. The CDR3 covers 14 residues. Germline CDR1 is MNHEY and CDR2 is SVGAGI. In DNA, the CDR3 is TGTGCCAGCGGTAGCGGGACGGTCCTTTACGAGCAGTACTTC. Translation: CASGSGTVLYEQYF.

The chain has TRBV30 and TRBJ2-5; D is uncertain. From germline, CDR1 is GTSNPN and CDR2 SVGIG (reference sequence). This CDR3 is 13 amino acids long. Deletions cut 0 bases from V and 3 bases from J, with 8 bases between. CDR3 protein: CAWSVGGKETQYF. CDR3 in DNA: TGTGCCTGGAGTGTTGGCGGAAAAGAGACCCAGTACTTC. The full variable domain, completed using reference TRBV30 and TRBJ2-5, is SQTIHQWPATLVQPVGSPLSLECTVEGTSNPNLYWYRQAAGRGLQLLFYSVGIGQISSEVPQNLSASRPQDRQFILSSKKLLLSDSGFYLCAWSVGGKETQYFGPGTRLLVL.

The chain combines TRBV5-1 with TRBJ2-2; D not certain. Germline V gene data show CDR1 as SGHRS and CDR2 as YFSETQ. The CDR3 length is 14 residues. V was cut by 2 bases and J by 2 bases, with 7 bases left in between. The CDR3 reads CASSLISNTGELFF. CDR3 DNA: TGCGCCAGCAGCTTAATTAGCAACACCGGGGAGCTGTTTTTT. Full variable domain (missing parts from reference TRBV5-1 and TRBJ2-2): KAGVTQTPRYLIKTRGQQVTLSCSPISGHRSVSWYQQTPGQGLQFLFEYFSETQRNKGNFPGRFSGRQFSNSRSEMNVSTLELGDSALYLCASSLISNTGELFFGEGSRLTVL.

Points on this clone: Its ends do not fully match the called genes, so a read error is possible. The chain combines TRBV7-7 with TRBJ2-7; possible D gene TRBD1, 6 bases. This CDR3 is 15 amino acids long. Germline loops: CDR1 SSHAT, CDR2 FNYEAQ (reference sequence). The CDR3 protein is CASSPLPGTQGEQYF. The CDR3 DNA sequence: TGTGCTAGCAGCCCCCTTCCGGGGACCCAGGGGGAGCAGTACTTC. Supplemented by reference TRBV7-7 and TRBJ2-7, the full variable domain reads GAGVSQSPRYKVTKRGQDVTLRCDPISSHATLYWYQQALGQGPEFLTYFNYEAQPDKSGLPSDRFSAERPEGSISTLTIQRTEQRDSAMYRCASSPLPGTQGEQYFGPGTRLTVT.

The rearrangement links TRBV7-9 to TRBJ2-7; 7 positions match TRBD1. The germline gives CDR1 SEHNR, CDR2 FQNEAQ (reference sequence). The CDR3 totals 15 residues. V shed 0 bases, J shed 2 bases, and the junction held 4 bases outside the gene matches. The CDR3 sequence: CASSLARTGTYEQYF. CDR3 in DNA: TGTGCCAGCAGCTTAGCCCGGACAGGCACCTACGAGCAGTACTTC.

The rearrangement uses TRBV4-1 and TRBJ1-1; D not certain. Germline V gene sequence: CDR1 MGHRA, CDR2 YSYEKL. The ends were cut back, 1 base at V and 3 bases at J, with 6 bases in the middle. The CDR3 contains 13 residues. CDR3 DNA: TGCGCCAGCAGCCAAGTGCAGGACACTGAAGCTTTCTTT. It encodes CASSQVQDTEAFF.

Turning to this clone: The same CDR3 arises from other DNA sequences in this sample as well. The DNA of the CDR3 is TGTGCCAGCAGCCAAGACCTGGGAGGCTACGAGCAGTACTTC. It yields the protein CASSQDLGGYEQYF. The chain recombines TRBV14 with TRBJ2-7; tentatively, D is TRBD2 (6 bases). Between the trimmed V and J ends, which lost 0 bases and 3 bases, there was a span of 9 bases. Germline V gene data show CDR1 as SGHDN and CDR2 as FVKESK. The CDR3 sequence is 14 residues long.

This chain links TRBV6-1 with TRBJ1-5; 8 bases are shared with TRBD1. Germline values: CDR1 MNHNS, CDR2 SASEGT. The junction had 9 bases not matched to a gene; V was cut back by 6 bases and J by 11 bases. The CDR3 is 13 amino acids. The CDR3 nucleotides are TGTGCCAGCAGCGAGGACAGGGATACGACCCAGCATTTT. It encodes CASSEDRDTTQHF.

The chain combines TRBV9 with TRBJ2-7, with TRBD2 identical over 11 bases. V was pared by 0 bases and J by 2 bases, with 1 base of the junction left unmatched. The CDR3 runs 15 residues. Germline lookup yields CDR1 SGDLS and CDR2 YYNGEE. CDR3 sequence reads: CASSVVAGGPYEQYF. The DNA for the CDR3 is TGTGCCAGCAGCGTAGTAGCGGGAGGGCCCTACGAGCAGTACTTC.

The V call is TRBV5-1, the J call TRBJ1-2; 9 bases line up with TRBD1. The CDR3 is made up of 14 amino acids. CDR1 is SGHRS and CDR2 is YFSETQ in the germline V gene. V shed 6 bases and J 4 bases; nucleotides not matched to a gene: 7. CDR3 in amino acids: CASTPGQGGYGYTF. Written as DNA, the CDR3 is TGCGCCAGCACCCCGGGACAGGGAGGCTATGGCTACACCTTC.

The rearrangement uses TRBV27 and TRBJ1-1; the D is unclear. The CDR3 is made up of 12 amino acids. Trimming removed 6 bases from V and 8 bases from J, with 13 bases in between. Germline V gene data show CDR1 as MNHEY and CDR2 as SMNVEV (reference sequence). Written as DNA, the CDR3 is TGTGCCAGCAGCCTACCGGGGAGGGAAGCTTTCTTT. Its protein is CASSLPGREAFF.

This clone occurred a few times. V gene TRBV4-1 combines with J gene TRBJ2-7; D gene uncertain. CDR1 is MGHRA, CDR2 YSYEKL, per germline. The CDR3 contains 11 residues. Trimming left V 5 bases short and J 3 bases short, with 5 bases between. CDR3 sequence (DNA): TGCGCCAGCAGCGAGGACTACGAGCAGTACTTC. Encoded protein: CASSEDYEQYF.

This clone has only a few counts. This sequence joins TRBV9 and TRBJ2-7, with 7 bases lining up with TRBD1. The CDR3 covers 17 residues. Germline lookup yields CDR1 SGDLS and CDR2 YYNGEE. Germline trimming cut 0 bases from V and 3 bases from J; bases unmatched to any gene: 12. The CDR3 DNA is TGTGCCAGCAGCGTAGGTCCTATCGGGACAGCCCTCTACGAGCAGTACTTC. Translation: CASSVGPIGTALYEQYF.

The chain recombines TRBV25-1 with TRBJ2-1; D might be TRBD2 (5 bases). Germline V CDR1 and CDR2: MGHDK, SYGVNS. Trimming pared 8 bases from V and 9 bases from J, leaving 20 bases between. This CDR3 spans 14 amino acids. DNA of the CDR3: TGTGCCAGCTCCCCCCTAGCACGATCTAGTGAGCAGTTCTTC. This codes for CASSPLARSSEQFF.

This clone appeared once. V gene TRBV27 combines with J gene TRBJ1-6; D not certain. V lost 1 base to trimming and J lost 4 bases, with 11 bases between them. Germline V gene sequence: CDR1 MNHEY, CDR2 SMNVEV (reference sequence). The CDR3 has 16 residues. The chain's CDR3 is CASSLFAPGYNSPLHF. CDR3 nucleotides: TGTGCCAGCAGTTTATTTGCCCCGGGTTATAATTCACCCCTCCACTTT.

V is TRBV21-1 and J is TRBJ2-7; the D segment call TRBD2 is taken from the table without a DNA check. TRBV21-1 is flagged as a pseudogene. This CDR3 contains 13 residues. The CDR3 here is CASSNPPSYEQYF. The CDR3 DNA reads TGTGCCAGCAGCAATCCTCCCTCCTACGAGCAGTACTTC.

V is TRBV9 and J is TRBJ2-1, with TRBD2 matching 7 bases. Germline loops: CDR1 SGDLS, CDR2 YYNGEE. J was trimmed by 4 bases and V by 2 bases; bases with no gene match: 6. The length of the CDR3 is 15 residues. In DNA form, the CDR3 reads TGTGCCAGCAGCGTCGAGAGCGGGGAGTACAATGAGCAGTTCTTC. Protein: CASSVESGEYNEQFF. Variable domain in full (rest from reference TRBV9 and TRBJ2-1): DSGVTQTPKHLITATGQRVTLRCSPRSGDLSVYWYQQSLDQGLQFLIQYYNGEERAKGNILERFSAQQFPDLHSELNLSSLELGDSALYFCASSVESGEYNEQFFGPGTRLTVL.